This TCR beta chain was documented in a study of blood T cell repertoires in COVID-19. In germline, CDR1 is LGHDT, CDR2 YNNKEL (reference sequence). The length of the CDR3 is 15 residues. With 3 bases removed from V and 2 bases from J, the gap between germline ends came to 13 bases. Clones were read by immunoSEQ multiplex PCR, and TCRdb kept only the in-frame ones, dropping some. Of 150,000 to 200,000 clones in the sample, under 90% were seen once. Sequencing used peripheral blood. The rearrangement links TRBV3-1 (or the pseudogene TRBV3-2) to TRBJ1-2; D is undetermined. This clonotype was obtained from a man between 60 and 70 years old with acute or convalescent COVID-19. The chain's CDR3 is CASSHREVFNYGYTF. The CDR3 region has the DNA TGTGCCAGCAGCCACCGCGAAGTTTTCAACTATGGCTACACCTTC.